Presented here are 17 T cell receptor beta chains from one specimen sequenced in a study of blood T cells in healthy people across ages. A J-beta primer mix and a sample-barcoded 5' primer were used in a second PCR of about 7 to 12 cycles. MiXCR, run by TCRdb on the 5' RACE reads, gives a single entry per CDR3 protein. In the table there are around 600,000 distinct CDR3 sequences, 47% of which are singletons. Sequencing input: blood. Receptors were obtained from an elderly man in good health.

V is TRBV11-2 and J is TRBJ1-2; TRBD1 aligns across 7 bases. The junction had 10 bases not matched to a gene; V was cut back by 5 bases and J by 4 bases. This CDR3 contains 15 residues. Looked up from germline, CDR1 is SGHAT and CDR2 is FQNNGV. In DNA, the CDR3 is TGTGCCAGCAGCCAATCTCCCGCAGGGGGCTATGGCTACACCTTC. Protein product: CASSQSPAGGYGYTF.

This clonotype turned up a few times. This chain connects TRBV3-1 to TRBJ2-4, with D uncertain. The J call may be wrong; the DNA end is better matched by TRBJ2-7. CDR3 length: 13 amino acids. Germline V gives CDR1 LGHDT, CDR2 YNNKEL (reference sequence). The CDR3 protein is CASSQEDGREQYF. CDR3 DNA sequence: TGTGCCAGCAGCCAAGAGGACGGCCGCGAGCAGTACTTC.

The V gene is TRBV7-9, the J gene TRBJ2-1; tentative D call: TRBD1 (6 bases). CDR3 length: 15 residues. V gave up 6 bases and J gave up 5 bases, with 17 bases separating them. Per germline, CDR1 SEHNR and CDR2 FQNEAQ (reference sequence). Here the CDR3 reads CASSLLGQRNNEQFF. The CDR3 DNA sequence: TGTGCCAGCAGTTTGCTGGGACAAAGGAACAATGAGCAGTTCTTC.

This chain connects TRBV20-1 to TRBJ2-3; TRBD2 might be the D (6 bases). Germline CDR1 and CDR2: DFQATT and SNEGSKA (reference sequence). V was pared by 3 bases and J by 4 bases, with 11 bases between. The CDR3 is 13 residues long. CDR3 in DNA: TGCAGTGCTAGCTACGGGAGCCCAGATACGCAGTATTTT. Translated: CSASYGSPDTQYF.

To note about this clonotype: A much larger clone differs from this one at a single base, so this may be a read error. This CDR3 reads CASSYLEAHEKLFF. CDR3 DNA sequence: TGTGCCAGCAGTTACCTCGAGGCTCACGAAAAACTGTTTTTT. The J gene is TRBJ1-4, the V gene TRBV6-5; no firm D call. This CDR3 has 14 amino acids. V was shortened by 2 bases and J by 8 bases, with 12 bases between the two germline ends. CDR1 MNHEY and CDR2 SVGAGI come from the germline V gene.

The genes are TRBV29-1 and TRBJ2-1; 7 bases match TRBD2. This CDR3 has 12 residues. CDR1 is SQVTM and CDR2 is ANQGSEA in the germline V gene. V lost 6 bases to trimming and J lost 7 bases; unmatched junction nucleotides: 6. The CDR3 DNA sequence: TGCAGCGTCCCCCTGGGGGGGAATGAGCAGTTCTTC. Its protein is CSVPLGGNEQFF.

This clonotype has just a few counts. The chain recombines TRBV10-3 with TRBJ1-1; possible D gene TRBD1, 6 bases. Germline values: CDR1 ENHRY, CDR2 SYGVKD. Trimming removed 3 bases at V and 0 bases at J, with 11 bases between. The CDR3 consists of 15 residues. In DNA form, the CDR3 reads TGTGCCATCAGTGACTTCAGGGGAGTGAACACTGAAGCTTTCTTT. It encodes CAISDFRGVNTEAFF.

V usage is TRBV20-1 and J usage is TRBJ2-1; D is perhaps TRBD1 or TRBD2 (5 bases each). The CDR3 has 15 residues. Trimming removed 2 bases at V and 1 base at J, with 12 bases between. Germline assignment: CDR1 DFQATT and CDR2 SNEGSKA (reference sequence). The CDR3 spells CSARQGRRSYNEQFF. The CDR3, as DNA: TGCAGTGCTAGACAGGGTCGGAGGTCCTACAATGAGCAGTTCTTC.

The rearrangement joins TRBV13 to TRBJ2-3, with TRBD2 identical over 13 bases. With V trimmed by 5 bases and J by 11 bases, 7 bases remained unmatched. The length of the CDR3 is 14 residues. Germline CDR1 and CDR2: PRHDT and FYEKMQ (reference sequence). CDR3 residues: CASSERLAGGWQYF. CDR3 coding DNA: TGTGCCAGCAGCGAGAGACTAGCGGGGGGTTGGCAGTATTTT.

This clonotype has only one observation. The chain has TRBV2 and TRBJ1-1; D is perhaps TRBD1 (5 bases). Germline V lookup: CDR1 SNHLY, CDR2 FYNNEI. The CDR3 extends over 15 amino acids. Between the trimmed V and J ends, which lost 2 bases and 2 bases, there was a span of 12 bases. CDR3 in amino acids: CASSEPGTSNTEAFF. Written as DNA, the CDR3 is TGTGCCAGCAGTGAACCAGGGACCTCCAACACTGAAGCTTTCTTT.

This sequence joins TRBV3-1 and TRBJ2-1, with TRBD1 matching over 10 bases. V was pared by 5 bases and J by 1 base, with 5 bases of the junction left unmatched. CDR1 and CDR2 from the germline V gene are LGHDT and YNNKEL (reference sequence). The length of the CDR3 is 16 residues. The CDR3 DNA reads as TGTGCCAGCAGCTCGACAGGGGGCCAATCCTACAATGAGCAGTTCTTC. This codes for CASSSTGGQSYNEQFF.

In this sample, this clonotype turned up a few times. CDR3 in amino acids: CASSQGGWEEQYF. The CDR3, as DNA: TGTGCCAGCAGTCAGGGGGGGTGGGAAGAGCAGTACTTC. The chain has TRBV25-1 and TRBJ2-7, with D perhaps matching TRBD1 or TRBD2 (7 bases each). This CDR3 has 13 amino acids. Trimming removed 5 bases at V and 7 bases at J, with 15 bases between. The germline CDR1 and CDR2 sequences are MGHDK and SYGVNS.

The V call is TRBV7-2, the J call TRBJ2-6, with 7 positions matching TRBD1. The CDR3 has 17 residues. V was pared by 5 bases and J by 0 bases, with 7 bases of the junction left unmatched. The germline gives CDR1 SGHTA, CDR2 FQGNSA. The CDR3 is CASSRGTANSGANVLTF. The CDR3 DNA sequence: TGTGCCAGCAGCCGAGGGACAGCTAACTCTGGGGCCAACGTCCTGACTTTC.

The V call is TRBV5-4, the J call TRBJ2-3; TRBD1 is a possible D gene (5 bases). V lost 1 base and J lost 5, with 8 bases in between. Germline V CDR1 and CDR2: SGHNT, YYREEE (reference sequence). There are 13 residues in the CDR3. The CDR3 nucleotides read TGTGCCAGCAGCTTGCAGGGTCAAGATACGCAGTATTTT. It yields the protein CASSLQGQDTQYF.

The V gene is TRBV10-3, the J gene TRBJ2-2; 7 nucleotides align to TRBD2. This CDR3 comprises 17 residues. Germline trimming cut 2 bases from V and 0 bases from J; bases unmatched to any gene: 6. Germline-derived CDR1 and CDR2 are ENHRY and SYGVKD. The CDR3 nucleotides read TGTGCCATCAGTGAGAACACCGGGACTACGAACACCGGGGAGCTGTTTTTT. This encodes CAISENTGTTNTGELFF.

This clonotype was counted a few times. Sequence at one end of the junction differs from germline and may be a read error. The rearrangement joins TRBV18 to TRBJ1-1, with a weak D call TRBD1 (6 bases). Germline CDR1 and CDR2: KGHSH and LQKENI. The CDR3 runs to 14 residues. The CDR3 loop reads CASLPTGQNTEAFF. CDR3 DNA sequence: TGTGCCAGCTTACCAACGGGACAGAACACTGAAGCTTTCTTT.

The J gene is TRBJ2-3, the V gene TRBV7-2; TRBD2 matches at 7 bases. V was clipped by 0 bases and J by 0 bases; unmatched bases: 9. Germline CDR1 is SGHTA and CDR2 is FQGNSA. This CDR3 has 18 residues. The CDR3 loop is CASSLAYGGRGSTDTQYF. CDR3 coding DNA: TGTGCCAGCAGCTTAGCGTACGGCGGGAGAGGCAGCACAGATACGCAGTATTTT.